This T cell receptor beta chain was identified during a study of glioma-infiltrating T cells. Points from the study as a whole: Non-neoplastic patients had below-expected tissue-blood divergence, while all gliomas exceeded expectation.

This clonotype was recorded many times. Its antigen is undetermined. The junction departs from the called germline gene at one end, perhaps through a read error. CDR3 length: 15 amino acids. The germline V gene has CDR1 MGHRA and CDR2 YSYEKL. Using RNA template, CDR3s of TCR alpha and beta were amplified with iRepertoire arm-PCR. For one-step reverse transcription and amplification, 100-400 ng of tissue mRNA or PBMC total RNA was used. TCRdb called the multiplex PCR reads again in MiXCR, with one record for every CDR3 protein. The table has some 120,000 distinct CDR3 sequences, roughly 25% seen once; the top ten hold roughly 15%.

This TCR came from a human donor with low-grade glioma or glioblastoma, undergoing nonglioma brain surgery, or in good health (not recorded which). Input material: glioma tissue, nonneoplastic brain tissue, or PBMCs (not recorded which). This rearrangement joins TRBV4-1 to TRBJ2-3, with TRBD2 matching over 7 bases. CDR3 coding DNA: TGCGCCAGCAGCGAAGAAGGACTAGAATCAGATACGCAGTATTTT. Protein product: CASSEEGLESDTQYF.